Here is one T cell receptor (beta chain) with its context. No antigen is known for it. Here immunoSEQ multiplex PCR was the method, and the copy in TCRdb shows in-frame clones only, minus some. The data contain 70,000 to 90,000 clones, around 86% of them singletons. The data were obtained in a study of T cell responses to AZD1222 COVID-19 vaccine. Trimming cost V 4 bases and J 0 bases, with 13 bases left between them. Germline lookup yields CDR1 SQVTM and CDR2 ANQGSEA. This CDR3 has 15 residues. Findings and caveats of the study: Repertoire sampling occurred only after the peak T cell response. Females outnumbered males among donors, who were mostly white British; clonal diversity was possibly underestimated.

This sample comprised peripheral blood, obtained on day 0 of AZD1222 vaccination. The chain couples TRBV29-1 to TRBJ2-1, with D tentatively TRBD2 (5 bases). This sequence was found in an adult in good health. Written as DNA, the CDR3 is TGCAGCGTTGTTTATAGTACTAGCTCCTACAATGAGCAGTTCTTC. Protein product: CSVVYSTSSYNEQFF.